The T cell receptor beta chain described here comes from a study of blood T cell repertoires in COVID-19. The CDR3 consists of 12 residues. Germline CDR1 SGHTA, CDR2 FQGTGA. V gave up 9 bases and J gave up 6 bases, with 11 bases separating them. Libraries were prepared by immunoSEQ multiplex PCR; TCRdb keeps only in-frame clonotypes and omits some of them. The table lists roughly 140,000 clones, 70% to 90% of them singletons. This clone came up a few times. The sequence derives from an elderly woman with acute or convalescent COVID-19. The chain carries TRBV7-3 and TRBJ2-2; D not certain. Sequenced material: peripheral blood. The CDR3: CASSNGPGELFF. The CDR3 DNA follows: TGTGCCAGTTCGAATGGCCCCGGGGAGCTGTTTTTT.